This T cell receptor (beta chain) was sequenced in a study of CD8 T cells in Susac syndrome. It was with random hexamers that roughly 0.5 to 1 ug RNA was reverse transcribed. Amplification of TCR beta CDR3 used immunoSEQ multiplex PCR across 54 Vbeta and 13 Jbeta. TCRdb processed the immunoSEQ multiplex PCR reads anew with MiXCR; each CDR3 protein has one entry. Of around 170,000 distinct CDR3 sequences listed, around 92% are singletons. CD8+ and CD4+ T cells from blood underwent TCR beta sequencing. TEMRA cells were enriched by FACS, while CD8+ and CD4+ T cells were obtained through a negative isolation that was performed magnetically. The CDR3 has 16 residues. Germline CDR1 reads SGHRS; CDR2 reads YFSETQ. Trimming took 4 bases from V and 4 from J; bases not matched to a gene: 7.

Specimen: CD4+ T cells from PBMCs. This sequence joins TRBV5-1 and TRBJ2-3; 12 bases match TRBD2. This clonotype was sampled from a human donor in good health. CDR3 DNA sequence: TGCGCCAGCAGCCTCCTAGCGGGGGGGCACGCAGATACGCAGTATTTT. This gives the protein CASSLLAGGHADTQYF.